This is a list of T cell receptor beta chains from one sample in a study of identical twins. Each CDR3 protein gets one entry after TCRdb re-called the 5' RACE reads with MiXCR. The sample lists approximately 600,000 distinct CDR3 sequences; just over 7% were seen once. These same records also appear under a second study, on yellow fever vaccine responses in identical twins.

The sequenced sample consisted of PBMCs. The receptor set was obtained from a woman under 30 in good health. The CDR3 runs from the conserved cysteine through the conserved F or W. D genes are given only for firm matches. The size of a clone is reported for some rows only, either as once, few or many, or as a class for expanded clones.

v_gene: TRBV29-1; abundance: few; j_gene: TRBJ2-3; d_gene: TRBD2; CDR3aa: CSVSGGSGSDTQYF; CDR3nt: TGCAGCGTTTCGGGCGGGAGTGGCTCAGATACGCAGTATTTT
v_gene: TRBV25-1; abundance: many; j_gene: TRBJ1-4; d_gene: .; CDR3aa: CASTPDRFNEKLFF; CDR3nt: TGTGCCAGCACCCCGGACAGATTTAATGAAAAACTGTTTTTT
v_gene: TRBV3-1; abundance: .; j_gene: TRBJ2-1; d_gene: TRBD2; CDR3aa: CASSPMGTSGREHYNEQFF; CDR3nt: TGTGCCAGCAGCCCAATGGGGACTAGCGGGAGGGAGCACTACAATGAGCAGTTCTTC
v_gene: TRBV20-1; abundance: many; j_gene: TRBJ1-5; d_gene: TRBD1; CDR3aa: CSASSGPGGGQPQHF; CDR3nt: TGCAGTGCTAGTTCCGGCCCAGGGGGCGGTCAGCCCCAGCATTTT
v_gene: TRBV6-2/TRBV6-3; abundance: .; j_gene: TRBJ2-3; d_gene: .; CDR3aa: CASSYSIFIGSTTLGTDTQYF; CDR3nt: TGTGCCAGCAGTTACTCGATCTTTATTGGATCTACGACGTTGGGCACAGATACGCAGTATTTT
v_gene: TRBV5-1; abundance: many; j_gene: TRBJ2-3; d_gene: .; CDR3aa: CASSFRDGSTDTQYF; CDR3nt: TGCGCCAGCAGCTTCCGGGACGGTTCCACAGATACGCAGTATTTT
v_gene: TRBV11-2; abundance: few; j_gene: TRBJ2-3; d_gene: TRBD2; CDR3aa: CASSLPKTSDSSTDTQYF; CDR3nt: TGTGCCAGCAGTTTACCCAAGACTAGCGACAGTTCCACAGATACGCAGTATTTT
v_gene: TRBV16; abundance: .; j_gene: TRBJ2-7; d_gene: .; CDR3aa: CASSQSRQDTYEQYF; CDR3nt: TGTGCCAGCAGCCAATCAAGGCAGGACACCTACGAGCAGTACTTC
v_gene: TRBV12-3/TRBV12-4; abundance: few; j_gene: TRBJ2-3; d_gene: .; CDR3aa: CASSPRRSGTPDTQYF; CDR3nt: TGTGCCAGCAGTCCACGTCGAAGCGGCACTCCAGATACGCAGTATTTT
v_gene: TRBV5-1; abundance: .; j_gene: TRBJ2-5; d_gene: .; CDR3aa: CASMGGQGFETQYF; CDR3nt: TGCGCCAGCATGGGGGGCCAGGGTTTTGAGACCCAGTACTTC
v_gene: TRBV20-1; abundance: few; j_gene: TRBJ2-5; d_gene: .; CDR3aa: CSARDLGLRETQYF; CDR3nt: TGCAGTGCTAGAGACCTAGGACTGCGGGAGACCCAGTACTTC
v_gene: TRBV9; abundance: .; j_gene: TRBJ2-5; d_gene: .; CDR3aa: CASSVGNSVETQYF; CDR3nt: TGTGCCAGCAGCGTAGGAAATAGTGTAGAGACCCAGTACTTC
v_gene: TRBV10-3; abundance: .; j_gene: TRBJ1-2; d_gene: .; CDR3aa: CAISEWVTDEPNYGYTF; CDR3nt: TGTGCCATCAGTGAGTGGGTGACAGACGAACCTAACTATGGCTACACCTTC
v_gene: TRBV29-1; abundance: few; j_gene: TRBJ1-1; d_gene: .; CDR3aa: CSTWPLNTGNEAFF; CDR3nt: TGCAGCACCTGGCCATTGAATACAGGGAATGAAGCTTTCTTT
v_gene: TRBV12-3/TRBV12-4; abundance: few; j_gene: TRBJ2-4; d_gene: .; CDR3aa: CASKDYKNIQYF; CDR3nt: TGTGCCAGCAAAGACTACAAAAACATTCAGTACTTC
v_gene: TRBV12-3/TRBV12-4; abundance: .; j_gene: TRBJ2-7; d_gene: TRBD2; CDR3aa: CACRGSGLYEQYF; CDR3nt: TGTGCCTGTCGTGGTAGCGGGCTCTACGAGCAGTACTTC
v_gene: TRBV5-6; abundance: .; j_gene: TRBJ1-6; d_gene: .; CDR3aa: CASSEQGYNSPLHF; CDR3nt: TGTGCCAGCAGCGAACAGGGTTATAATTCACCCCTCCACTTT
v_gene: TRBV6-1; abundance: .; j_gene: TRBJ2-3; d_gene: TRBD2; CDR3aa: CASSRVAGSTDTQYF; CDR3nt: TGTGCCAGCAGTAGGGTAGCGGGATCCACAGATACGCAGTATTTT
v_gene: TRBV20-1; abundance: .; j_gene: TRBJ2-7; d_gene: TRBD2; CDR3aa: CSASVPTSGSSYEQYF; CDR3nt: TGCAGTGCTAGTGTCCCGACTAGCGGGAGCTCCTACGAGCAGTACTTC
v_gene: TRBV28; abundance: many; j_gene: TRBJ2-1; d_gene: .; CDR3aa: CASSLWGEHNEQFF; CDR3nt: TGTGCCAGCAGTTTGTGGGGCGAGCACAATGAGCAGTTCTTC
v_gene: TRBV20-1; abundance: few; j_gene: TRBJ2-3; d_gene: TRBD2; CDR3aa: CSARGRSLAGGPSGTDTQYF; CDR3nt: TGCAGTGCTAGAGGAAGGTCCCTAGCGGGAGGGCCTTCGGGCACAGATACGCAGTATTTT
v_gene: TRBV18; abundance: many; j_gene: TRBJ2-5; d_gene: TRBD1; CDR3aa: CASSPRGTGIEETQYF; CDR3nt: TGTGCCAGCTCACCACGAGGGACAGGGATAGAGGAGACCCAGTACTTC
v_gene: TRBV11-2; abundance: .; j_gene: TRBJ2-3; d_gene: TRBD2; CDR3aa: CASSPRLAGGYTDTQYF; CDR3nt: TGTGCCAGCAGCCCACGACTAGCGGGAGGGTACACAGATACGCAGTATTTT
v_gene: TRBV5-1; abundance: many; j_gene: TRBJ1-1; d_gene: TRBD1; CDR3aa: CASSPRDRGSGTEAFF; CDR3nt: TGCGCCAGCAGCCCCCGGGACAGGGGCTCGGGGACTGAAGCTTTCTTT